The 17 T cell receptor beta chains below were found in one sample sequenced in a study of T cell repertoires in cytomegalovirus infection. One entry per CDR3 protein results from TCRdb running MiXCR on the reads. The sample has some 400,000 distinct CDR3 sequences, 31% seen once. The source material was PBMCs. The receptors were gathered from a human donor in good health (CMV status not recorded). Some clones in this sample may be carry-over from other donors' samples.

The rearrangement joins TRBV6-1 to TRBJ1-5; weak D call: TRBD1 (5 bases). The CDR3 runs to 14 residues. Germline assignment: CDR1 MNHNS and CDR2 SASEGT. V was cut by 8 bases and J by 0 bases, with 11 bases left in between. The CDR3 nucleotides read TGTGCCAGCTCGACAGAATATAGCAATCAGCCCCAGCATTTT. Translated, it gives CASSTEYSNQPQHF.

This clonotype was detected a few times. The V call is TRBV4-3, the J call TRBJ1-6; unclear D gene. The CDR3 covers 18 residues. V lost 0 bases and J lost 0, with 12 bases in between. The germline V gene has CDR1 LGHNA and CDR2 YSLEER. The CDR3 reads CASSQEIPSSSYNSPLHF. CDR3 DNA sequence: TGCGCCAGCAGCCAAGAGATTCCTTCGAGCTCCTATAATTCACCCCTCCACTTT.

In the case of this clonotype: The junction shows a germline mismatch at one end, possibly a read error. V and J are TRBV4-1 and TRBJ1-6; D may be TRBD1 (5 bases). CDR1 is MGHRA, CDR2 YSYEKL, per germline. This CDR3 spans 15 amino acids. The CDR3 protein is CANSQAQGYNSPLHF. The CDR3 nucleotides read TGCGCCAACAGCCAAGCGCAGGGCTATAATTCACCCCTCCACTTT.

V gene TRBV7-2 combines with J gene TRBJ2-2; 8 positions match TRBD2. The germline CDR1 and CDR2 sequences are SGHTA and FQGNSA. After removal of 4 bases from V and 11 bases from J, the junction contained 12 bases not matched to a gene. The CDR3 sequence is 15 residues long. CDR3 residues: CASSSNRGGSCELFF. DNA for the CDR3: TGTGCCAGCAGCTCTAACCGGGGGGGGTCCTGTGAGCTGTTTTTT.

This clonotype was seen a handful of times. This chain connects TRBV7-8 to TRBJ1-5, with no clear D. The germline V gene has CDR1 SGHVS and CDR2 FQNEAQ. This CDR3 is 17 amino acids long. V lost 5 bases, J lost 4 bases, and 21 bases lay in between. CDR3 protein: CASSPYIIKYPNQPQHF. DNA of the CDR3: TGTGCCAGCAGCCCATATATAATTAAATACCCTAATCAGCCCCAGCATTTT.

This clonotype was seen more than once but under ten times. The chain carries TRBV7-9 and TRBJ1-2; D not resolved. The germline V gene has CDR1 SEHNR and CDR2 FQNEAQ (reference sequence). The CDR3 has 13 residues. The germline V and J ends were trimmed by 4 bases and 6 bases, with 12 bases remaining between them. The CDR3 spells CASSSPKGDGYTF. The CDR3 bases are TGTGCCAGCAGCTCACCAAAGGGTGATGGCTACACCTTC. The full variable domain, with the rest looked up from reference TRBV7-9 and TRBJ1-2, is DTGVSQNPRHKITKRGQNVTFRCDPISEHNRLYWYRQTLGQGPEFLTYFQNEAQLEKSRLLSDRFSAERPKGSFSTLEIQRTEQGDSAMYLCASSSPKGDGYTFGSGTRLTVV.

This clonotype came up many times. This chain uses TRBV7-8 with TRBJ1-3, with D uncertain. Germline CDR1 SGHVS, CDR2 FQNEAQ. V was pared by 1 base and J by 2 bases, with 9 bases between. CDR3 length equals 15 residues. Here the CDR3 reads CASSLGQYTGNTIYF. The CDR3 nucleotides read TGTGCCAGCAGCTTAGGCCAATACACTGGAAACACCATATATTTT.

The gene calls are TRBV5-1 and TRBJ2-2; D unresolved. Germline CDR1 SGHRS, CDR2 YFSETQ. V shed 3 bases and J shed 5 bases, with 8 bases lying between them. CDR3 length equals 13 residues. The CDR3 bases are TGCGCCAGCAGCTCGGCTAAGACCGGGGAGCTGTTTTTT. This codes for CASSSAKTGELFF. Combining the CDR3 with reference TRBV5-1 and TRBJ2-2 gives the whole variable domain KAGVTQTPRYLIKTRGQQVTLSCSPISGHRSVSWYQQTPGQGLQFLFEYFSETQRNKGNFPGRFSGRQFSNSRSEMNVSTLELGDSALYLCASSSAKTGELFFGEGSRLTVL.

At least ten counts were recorded for this clonotype. The rearrangement joins TRBV7-9 to TRBJ1-4, with D possibly TRBD1 on 6 matching bases. V dropped 4 bases and J dropped 0 bases, with 15 bases sitting between them. The V gene's germline CDR1 is SEHNR and CDR2 FQNEAQ (reference sequence). The CDR3 has 17 residues. CDR3 in DNA: TGTGCCAGCAGCTCAGAGGGGGTCCCGGCAACTAATGAAAAACTGTTTTTT. Protein product: CASSSEGVPATNEKLFF.

CDR3 coding DNA: TGCGCCAGCAGCCAAGGCGGCAGGGGCTGGGGTGAGCAGTTCTTC. As protein: CASSQGGRGWGEQFF. The chain recombines TRBV4-3 with TRBJ2-1; D might be TRBD1 (6 bases). This CDR3 has 15 residues. Trimming took 1 base from V and 9 from J, leaving 16 bases between them. The germline CDR1 and CDR2 sequences are LGHNA and YSLEER.

The rearrangement uses TRBV20-1 and TRBJ2-2, with TRBD2 matching 12 bases. CDR1 is DFQATT, CDR2 SNEGSKA, per germline (reference sequence). The junction had 4 bases not matched to a gene; V was cut back by 1 base and J by 4 bases. The CDR3 consists of 16 residues. CDR3: CSARALAGGVTGELFF. For the CDR3, the DNA is TGCAGTGCTAGAGCCCTAGCGGGGGGGGTCACCGGGGAGCTGTTTTTT.

About this clonotype: Mismatch with germline at one junction end may stem from a read error. V usage is TRBV5-1 and J usage is TRBJ2-5; possibly TRBD1 for D (6 bases). Germline V lookup: CDR1 SGHRS, CDR2 YFSETQ. The CDR3 totals 13 residues. CDR3 region: CASNRDIQETKYF. CDR3 nucleotide sequence: TGCGCCAGCAACAGGGACATCCAAGAGACCAAGTACTTC.

The chain carries TRBV12-3 or TRBV12-4 and TRBJ2-7, with no clear D. This CDR3 spans 12 amino acids. V was pared by 3 bases and J by 4 bases, with 7 bases between. The CDR3 here is CASSLAEYEQYF. The CDR3 nucleotides read TGTGCCAGCAGTTTGGCAGAATACGAGCAGTACTTC.

The chain combines TRBV6-1 with TRBJ2-1; TRBD2 agrees at 9 bases. Trimming at V came to 6 bases and at J to 1 base, leaving 7 bases not matched to a gene. This CDR3 is built from 16 residues. Germline CDR1 reads MNHNS; CDR2 reads SASEGT. The CDR3 bases are TGTGCCAGCAGCAGGACTAGCGTTGGGTCCTACAATGAGCAGTTCTTC. This gives the protein CASSRTSVGSYNEQFF.

In its sample, this clonotype was seen a few times. This chain connects TRBV12-3 or TRBV12-4 to TRBJ1-2, with D uncertain. CDR3 length equals 13 residues. The germline V and J ends were trimmed by 1 base and 5 bases, with 8 bases remaining between them. The CDR3 coding sequence is TGTGCCAGCAGTTTAGTCAGCTCTTATGGCTACACCTTC. It yields the protein CASSLVSSYGYTF.

This clonotype appeared once. The CDR3 DNA reads TGTGCCAGCAGTGTCCTGAGCGGGGAGCTGTTTTTT. This sequence encodes CASSVLSGELFF. This chain links TRBV2 with TRBJ2-2; D is unclear. The V end lost 4 bases, the J end lost 7 bases, and 7 bases lay between the germline ends. Germline V gene lookup returns CDR1 SNHLY and CDR2 FYNNEI. The CDR3 is 12 residues long. The full variable domain, its missing parts supplied by reference TRBV2 and TRBJ2-2, is EPEVTQTPSHQVTQMGQEVILRCVPISNHLYFYWYRQILGQKVEFLVSFYNNEISEKSEIFDDQFSVERPDGSNFTLKIRSTKLEDSAMYFCASSVLSGELFFGEGSRLTVL.

This clonotype occurred many times. The rearrangement links TRBV7-2 to TRBJ1-1; D call uncertain. V gave up 0 bases and J gave up 1 base, with 12 bases separating them. Germline V lookup: CDR1 SGHTA, CDR2 FQGNSA. The CDR3 contains 16 residues. The CDR3 DNA follows: TGTGCCAGCAGCTTAGCACCGACCGCAGCGAACACTGAAGCTTTCTTT. The encoded protein is CASSLAPTAANTEAFF.